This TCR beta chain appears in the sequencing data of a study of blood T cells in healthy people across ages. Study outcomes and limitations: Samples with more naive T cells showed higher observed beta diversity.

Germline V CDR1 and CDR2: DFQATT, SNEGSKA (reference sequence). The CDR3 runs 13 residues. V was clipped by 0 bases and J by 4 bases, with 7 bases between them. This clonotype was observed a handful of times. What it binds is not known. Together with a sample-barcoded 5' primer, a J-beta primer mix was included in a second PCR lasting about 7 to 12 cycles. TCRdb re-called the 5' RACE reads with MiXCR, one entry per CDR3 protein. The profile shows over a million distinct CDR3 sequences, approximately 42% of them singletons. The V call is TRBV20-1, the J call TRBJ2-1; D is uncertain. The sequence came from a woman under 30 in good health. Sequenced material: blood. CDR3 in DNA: TGCAGTGCTAGAGATATGACTTACAATGAGCAGTTCTTC. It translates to CSARDMTYNEQFF.